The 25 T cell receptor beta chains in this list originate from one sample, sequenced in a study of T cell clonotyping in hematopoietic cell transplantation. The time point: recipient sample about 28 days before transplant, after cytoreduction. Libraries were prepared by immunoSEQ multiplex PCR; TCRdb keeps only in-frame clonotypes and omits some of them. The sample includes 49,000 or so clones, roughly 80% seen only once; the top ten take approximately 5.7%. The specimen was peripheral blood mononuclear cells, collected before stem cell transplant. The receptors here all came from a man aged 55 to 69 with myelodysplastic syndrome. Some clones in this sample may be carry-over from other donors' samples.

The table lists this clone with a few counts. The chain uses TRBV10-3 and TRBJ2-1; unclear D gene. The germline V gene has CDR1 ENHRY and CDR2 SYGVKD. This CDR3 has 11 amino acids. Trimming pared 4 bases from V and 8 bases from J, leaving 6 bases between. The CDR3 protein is CAISVKDEQFF. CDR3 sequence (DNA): TGTGCCATCAGTGTGAAGGATGAGCAGTTCTTC.

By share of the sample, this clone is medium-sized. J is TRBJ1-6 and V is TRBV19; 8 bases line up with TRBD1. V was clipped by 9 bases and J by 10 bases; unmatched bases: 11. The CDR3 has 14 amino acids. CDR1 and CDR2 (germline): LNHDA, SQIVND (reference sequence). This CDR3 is CASRAGTGGSPLHF. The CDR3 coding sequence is TGTGCCAGCCGGGCCGGGACAGGCGGGTCACCCCTCCACTTT.

CDR3 loop: CASSEGWAGGADTQYF. For the CDR3, the DNA is TGTGCCAGCAGTGAAGGATGGGCAGGGGGAGCAGATACGCAGTATTTT. This chain joins TRBV6-4 and TRBJ2-3, with TRBD1 matching 7 bases. The germline V gene encodes CDR1 MRHNA and CDR2 SNTAGT. The CDR3 totals 16 residues. V shed 3 bases and J 4 bases; nucleotides not matched to a gene: 10.

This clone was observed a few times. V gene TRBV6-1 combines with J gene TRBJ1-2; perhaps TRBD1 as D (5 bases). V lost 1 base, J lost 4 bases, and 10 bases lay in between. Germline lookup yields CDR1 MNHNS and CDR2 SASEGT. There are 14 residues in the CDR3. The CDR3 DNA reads TGTGCCAGCAGTGAAGGAGCAGGGATCTATGGCTACACCTTC. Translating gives CASSEGAGIYGYTF.

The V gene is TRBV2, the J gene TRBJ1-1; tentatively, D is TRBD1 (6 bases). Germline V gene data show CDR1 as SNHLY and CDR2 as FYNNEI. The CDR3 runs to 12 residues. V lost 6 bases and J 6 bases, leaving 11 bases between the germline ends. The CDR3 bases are TGTGCCAGCAGAGCCACAGGGCCTGAAGCTTTCTTT. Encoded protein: CASRATGPEAFF.

The CDR3 reads CSVGSGQGQYF. CDR3 nucleotide sequence: TGCAGCGTTGGGTCAGGGCAGGGACAGTACTTC. This chain joins TRBV29-1 and TRBJ2-5; the D gene is possibly TRBD1 (5 bases). The CDR3 is made up of 11 amino acids. CDR1 SQVTM and CDR2 ANQGSEA come from the germline V gene. With 4 bases removed from V and 11 bases from J, the gap between germline ends came to 14 bases.

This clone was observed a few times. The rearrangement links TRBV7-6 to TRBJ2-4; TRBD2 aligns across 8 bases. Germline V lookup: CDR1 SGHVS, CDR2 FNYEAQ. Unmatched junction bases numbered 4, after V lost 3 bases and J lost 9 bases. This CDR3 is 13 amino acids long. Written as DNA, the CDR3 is TGTGCCAGCAGCTTTTCGGGGGGGGGCATTCAGTACTTC. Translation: CASSFSGGGIQYF.

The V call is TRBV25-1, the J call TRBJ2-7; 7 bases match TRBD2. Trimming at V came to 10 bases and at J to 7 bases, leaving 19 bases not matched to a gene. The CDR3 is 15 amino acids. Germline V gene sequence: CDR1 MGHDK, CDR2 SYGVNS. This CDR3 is CATPRTSRGKGEQYF. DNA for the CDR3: TGTGCCACCCCACGGACTAGTCGGGGGAAGGGTGAGCAGTACTTC.

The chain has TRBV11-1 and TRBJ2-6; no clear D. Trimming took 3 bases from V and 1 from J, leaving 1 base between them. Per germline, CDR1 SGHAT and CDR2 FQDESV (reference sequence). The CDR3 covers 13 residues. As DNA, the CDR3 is TGTGCCAGCAGCTTTTCTGGGGCCAACGTCCTGACTTTC. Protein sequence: CASSFSGANVLTF.

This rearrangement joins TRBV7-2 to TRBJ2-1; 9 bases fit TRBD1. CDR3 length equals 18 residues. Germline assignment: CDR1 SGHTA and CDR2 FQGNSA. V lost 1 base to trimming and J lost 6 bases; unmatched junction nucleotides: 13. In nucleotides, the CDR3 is TGTGCCAGCAGCTTAGTCGGTGCGGGACAGGGTAGAATCAATGAGCAGTTCTTC. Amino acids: CASSLVGAGQGRINEQFF.

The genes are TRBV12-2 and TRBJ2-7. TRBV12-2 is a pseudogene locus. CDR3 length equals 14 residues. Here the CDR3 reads CASRLPGSRYEQYF. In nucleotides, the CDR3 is TGTGCAAGTCGCTTGCCTGGAAGCCGATACGAGCAGTACTTC.

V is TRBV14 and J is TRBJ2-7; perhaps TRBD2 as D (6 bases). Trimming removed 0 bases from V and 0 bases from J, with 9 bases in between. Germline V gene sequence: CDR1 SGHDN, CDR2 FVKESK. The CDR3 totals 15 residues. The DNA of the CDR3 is TGTGCCAGCAGCCAAGACGCGGGGAGCTCCTACGAGCAGTACTTC. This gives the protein CASSQDAGSSYEQYF.

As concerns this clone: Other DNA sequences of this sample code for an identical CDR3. The CDR3 DNA is TGTGCCAGTAGTATCAAACAGCATAATTCACCCCTCCACTTT. Encoded protein: CASSIKQHNSPLHF. J is TRBJ1-6 and V is TRBV19; D unresolved. The CDR3 covers 14 residues. Germline values: CDR1 LNHDA, CDR2 SQIVND (reference sequence). Trimming cost V 3 bases and J 5 bases, with 8 bases left between them.

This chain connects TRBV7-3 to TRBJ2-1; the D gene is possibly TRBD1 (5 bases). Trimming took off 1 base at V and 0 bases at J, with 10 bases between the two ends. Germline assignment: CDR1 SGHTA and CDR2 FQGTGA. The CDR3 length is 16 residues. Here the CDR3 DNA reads TGTGCCAGCAGCTTAAGGGGCAGCCGCTCCTACAATGAGCAGTTCTTC. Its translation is CASSLRGSRSYNEQFF.

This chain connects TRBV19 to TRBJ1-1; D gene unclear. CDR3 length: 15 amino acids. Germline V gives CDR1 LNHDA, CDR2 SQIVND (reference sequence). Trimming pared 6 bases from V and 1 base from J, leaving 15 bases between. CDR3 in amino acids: CASSPRVHPNTEAFF. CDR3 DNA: TGTGCCAGTAGCCCTAGGGTCCACCCGAACACTGAAGCTTTCTTT.

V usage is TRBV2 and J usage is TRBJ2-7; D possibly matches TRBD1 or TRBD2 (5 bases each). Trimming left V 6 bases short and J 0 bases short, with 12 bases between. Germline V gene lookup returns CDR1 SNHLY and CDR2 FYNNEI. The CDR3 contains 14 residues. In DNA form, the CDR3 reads TGTGCCAGCAGGGGGACCCAAAGCTCCTACGAGCAGTACTTC. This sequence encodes CASRGTQSSYEQYF.

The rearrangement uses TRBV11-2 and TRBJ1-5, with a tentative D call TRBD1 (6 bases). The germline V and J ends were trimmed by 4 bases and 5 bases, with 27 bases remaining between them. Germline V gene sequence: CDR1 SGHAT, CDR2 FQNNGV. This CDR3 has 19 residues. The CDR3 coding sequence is TGTGCCAGCAGCTCCCGCACAATACCCCGGTGGGGGCCGGATCAGCCCCAGCATTTT. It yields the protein CASSSRTIPRWGPDQPQHF. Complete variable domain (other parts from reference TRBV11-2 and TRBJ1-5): EAGVAQSPRYKIIEKRQSVAFWCNPISGHATLYWYQQILGQGPKLLIQFQNNGVVDDSQLPKDRFSAERLKGVDSTLKIQPAKLEDSAVYLCASSSRTIPRWGPDQPQHFGDGTRLSIL.

The chain's CDR3 is CASSSDAFSPQPQHF. In nucleotides, the CDR3 is TGTGCCAGCAGCAGCGACGCCTTTTCGCCCCAGCCCCAGCATTTT. This chain uses TRBV28 with TRBJ1-5; D remains unclear. This CDR3 is built from 15 residues. Germline V gives CDR1 MDHEN, CDR2 SYDVKM. The ends were cut back, 6 bases at V and 7 bases at J, with 19 bases in the middle.

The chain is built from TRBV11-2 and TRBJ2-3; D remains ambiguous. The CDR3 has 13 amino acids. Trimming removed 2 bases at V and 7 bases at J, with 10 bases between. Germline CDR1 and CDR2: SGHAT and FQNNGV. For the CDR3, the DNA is TGTGCCAGCAGCTTAAGCCCGACCTATACGCAGTATTTT. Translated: CASSLSPTYTQYF.

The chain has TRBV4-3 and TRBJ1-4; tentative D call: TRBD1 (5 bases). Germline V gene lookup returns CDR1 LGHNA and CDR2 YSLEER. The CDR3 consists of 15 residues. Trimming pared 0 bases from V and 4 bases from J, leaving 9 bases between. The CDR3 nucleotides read TGCGCCAGCAGCCAAGAGGGGCAGGGTAATGAAAAACTGTTTTTT. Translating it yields CASSQEGQGNEKLFF.

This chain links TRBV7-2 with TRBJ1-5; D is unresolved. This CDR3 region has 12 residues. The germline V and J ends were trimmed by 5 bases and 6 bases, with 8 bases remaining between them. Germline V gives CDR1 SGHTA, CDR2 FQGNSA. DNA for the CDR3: TGTGCCAGCAGCCTCCCAGCTCAGCCCCAGCATTTT. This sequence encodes CASSLPAQPQHF.

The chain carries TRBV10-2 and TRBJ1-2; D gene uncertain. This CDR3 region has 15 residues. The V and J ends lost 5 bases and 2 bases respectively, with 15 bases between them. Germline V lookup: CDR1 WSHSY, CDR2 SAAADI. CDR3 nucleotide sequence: TGCGCCAGCAGTCCCACTCGGGAGGGCAACTATGGCTACACCTTC. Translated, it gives CASSPTREGNYGYTF.

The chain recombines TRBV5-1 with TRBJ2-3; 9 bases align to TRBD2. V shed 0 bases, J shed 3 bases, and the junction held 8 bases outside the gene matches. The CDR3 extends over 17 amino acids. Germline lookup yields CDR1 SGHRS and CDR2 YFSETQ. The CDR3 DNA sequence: TGCGCCAGCAGCTTGGTCGGCGGGGGGGCCGAGACAGATACGCAGTATTTT. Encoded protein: CASSLVGGGAETDTQYF. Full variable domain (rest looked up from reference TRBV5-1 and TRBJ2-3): KAGVTQTPRYLIKTRGQQVTLSCSPISGHRSVSWYQQTPGQGLQFLFEYFSETQRNKGNFPGRFSGRQFSNSRSEMNVSTLELGDSALYLCASSLVGGGAETDTQYFGPGTRLTVL.

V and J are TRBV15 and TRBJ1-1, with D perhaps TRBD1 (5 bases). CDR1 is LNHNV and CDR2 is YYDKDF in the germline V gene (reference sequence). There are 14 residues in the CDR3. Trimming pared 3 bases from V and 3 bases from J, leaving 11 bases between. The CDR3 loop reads CATSSFGGDTEAFF. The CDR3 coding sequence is TGTGCCACCAGCAGCTTCGGGGGGGACACTGAAGCTTTCTTT.

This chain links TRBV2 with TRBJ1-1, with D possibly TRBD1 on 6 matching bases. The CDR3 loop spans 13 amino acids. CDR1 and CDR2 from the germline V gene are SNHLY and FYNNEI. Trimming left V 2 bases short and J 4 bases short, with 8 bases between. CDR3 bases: TGTGCCAGCAGTGAAAGGGGGAGCACTGAAGCTTTCTTT. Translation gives CASSERGSTEAFF.